This is a list of T cell receptor beta chains from one sample in a study of identical twins. TCRdb recomputed calls from the 5' RACE reads with MiXCR, one row per CDR3 protein. The sample yields a few hundred thousand distinct CDR3 sequences, around 6.5% seen once. This sample was shared with a second study, whose subject was T cells expressing NK-cell markers.

The specimen sequenced was CD8+ T cells sorted from blood. The receptors originated from a woman between 18 and 30 years old in good health. Both conserved end residues are part of each CDR3. D genes are given only for firm matches. The size of a clone is reported for some rows only, either as once, few or many, or as a class for expanded clones.

- | TRBJ2-7 | TRBD1 | TRBV10-3 | TGTGCCATCAGTGAGCCGGGACAGGGGGCAAACGAGCAGTACTTC | CAISEPGQGANEQYF
few | TRBJ2-3 | - | TRBV11-2 | TGTGCCAGCAGCTTAGAGGTCACAGATACGCAGTATTTT | CASSLEVTDTQYF
many | TRBJ2-1 | TRBD1 | TRBV27 | TGTGCCAGCAGTTTTGTAAGGACAGGGGGCGATGAGCAGTTCTTC | CASSFVRTGGDEQFF
- | TRBJ2-5 | - | TRBV7-9 | TGTGCCAGCAGCCTGCTCATAAGCCGTCAAGAGACCCAGTACTTC | CASSLLISRQETQYF
few | TRBJ2-1 | - | TRBV18 | TGTGCCAGCTCACCGCTGCTTGGGGTCGAATACAATGAGCAGTTCTTC | CASSPLLGVEYNEQFF
few | TRBJ2-1 | TRBD2 | TRBV12-3/TRBV12-4 | TGTGCCAGCAGTTTTCGGACTAGCCCTTCCTACAATGAGCAGTTCTTC | CASSFRTSPSYNEQFF
few | TRBJ2-5 | TRBD2 | TRBV20-1 | TGCAGTGCTTTCGGGACTAGCGGGGCCCATCAGACCCAGTACTTC | CSAFGTSGAHQTQYF
many | TRBJ1-5 | TRBD1 | TRBV10-2 | TGCGCCAGCAGTGAGTCGATCTCAGGGGACAGAAATCAGCCCCAGCATTTT | CASSESISGDRNQPQHF
few | TRBJ2-7 | TRBD2 | TRBV2 | TGTGCCAGCAGTGTAGGACTAGCGGCCTCCTACGAGCAGTACTTC | CASSVGLAASYEQYF
many | TRBJ1-5 | TRBD1 | TRBV10-3 | TGTGCCATCAGCATAGAACAGGGGAATCAGCCCCAGCATTTT | CAISIEQGNQPQHF
- | TRBJ1-5 | - | TRBV7-9 | TGTGCCAGCAGCCCAGATTCTCAGCCCCAGCATTTT | CASSPDSQPQHF
- | TRBJ2-1 | - | TRBV6-5 | TGTGCCAGCAGTTTTTCTGCGGGAAATGAGCAGTTCTTC | CASSFSAGNEQFF
- | TRBJ2-1 | TRBD2 | TRBV12-3/TRBV12-4 | TGTGCCAGCAGTGCAGGGACTAGCGGGAGCGGGCAGTTCTTC | CASSAGTSGSGQFF
few | TRBJ2-1 | - | TRBV13 | TGTGCCAGCAGCACGCCGGACCAGCACCCGGAGCAGTTCTTC | CASSTPDQHPEQFF
- | TRBJ2-7 | - | TRBV7-9 | TGTGCCAGCAGCTTAGCGCCAGGGGGGATCGAGCAGTACTTC | CASSLAPGGIEQYF
- | TRBJ2-1 | TRBD2 | TRBV29-1 | TGCAGCGTTTCTGGGCTAGCGGGGGGCAATGAGCAGTTCTTC | CSVSGLAGGNEQFF
- | TRBJ2-1 | - | TRBV7-9 | TGTGCCAGCAGCTCTAGCAGGTTCCCCAATGAGCAGTTCTTC | CASSSSRFPNEQFF
- | TRBJ1-1 | - | TRBV4-1 | TGCGCCAGCAGCCATCCGACGGTCCCGGGGGGTACTGAAGCTTTCTTT | CASSHPTVPGGTEAFF
many | TRBJ2-2 | TRBD2 | TRBV9 | TGTGCCAGCAGCGTACTTGACGGGGGGGCTTTCCCCGGGGAGCTGTTTTTT | CASSVLDGGAFPGELFF
- | TRBJ2-3 | - | TRBV27 | TGTGCCAGCAGCACCAGGGGGGGGATAGATACGCAGTATTTT | CASSTRGGIDTQYF
- | TRBJ2-6 | - | TRBV12-5 | TGTGCTAGTGATTTGGGTGGGTCTGGGGCCAACGTCCTGACTTTC | CASDLGGSGANVLTF
many | TRBJ2-7 | - | TRBV29-1 | TGCAGCGTCACCCCGGGACACCTCTCCTACGAGCAGTACTTC | CSVTPGHLSYEQYF
- | TRBJ2-1 | - | TRBV7-2 | TGTGCCAGCAGCTTAAATGACGGGAGCTCCTACAATGAGCAGTTCTTC | CASSLNDGSSYNEQFF
many | TRBJ2-2 | TRBD2 | TRBV9 | TGTGCCAGCAGCCCCCATCGGGGGGAGGTTCACACCGGGGAGCTGTTTTTT | CASSPHRGEVHTGELFF
- | TRBJ2-7 | TRBD2 | TRBV29-1 | TGCAGCGTGCTTTCAAAAGGACTAGCGGGGATCTACGAGCAGTACTTC | CSVLSKGLAGIYEQYF
- | TRBJ2-5 | - | TRBV3-1 | TGTGCCAGCAGCCGCCGGGGGTTGAACGGACAGACCCAGTACTTC | CASSRRGLNGQTQYF
many | TRBJ2-5 | - | TRBV13 | TGTGCCAGCAGAAAGGACCGGGAGACCCAGTACTTC | CASRKDRETQYF
- | TRBJ1-1 | - | TRBV20-1 | TGCAGTGCTAGAGGCACAGGGAGCGCTGAAGCTTTCTTT | CSARGTGSAEAFF